This is a list of T cell receptor beta chains from one sample in a study of response to subunit inactivated influenza vaccine. TCRdb independently ran MiXCR on the RT-PCR reads; one entry per CDR3 protein. The sample records about 540,000 distinct CDR3 sequences, roughly a quarter being singletons. This sample also belongs to another study, concerning T cells expressing NK-cell markers.

Here the sequenced sample was CD4+ T cells sorted from PBMCs, taken 11 to 12 days after vaccination. Source of these receptors: a man aged 45-60 years who received an inactivated influenza vaccine. The CDR3 runs from the conserved cysteine through the conserved F or W. D genes are given only for firm matches. Clone size is stated in some rows and not others, as once, few, many or a class when expanded.

d_gene,abundance,v_gene,j_gene,CDR3aa,CDR3nt
.,.,TRBV19,TRBJ2-3,CASSPGVRTDTQYF,TGTGCCAGTAGTCCAGGGGTGAGAACAGATACGCAGTATTTT
.,.,TRBV7-2,TRBJ1-1,CASVTKVNTEAFF,TGTGCCAGCGTCACGAAGGTGAACACTGAAGCTTTCTTT
TRBD1,.,TRBV12-3/TRBV12-4,TRBJ2-5,CASLSDRFLSSQYF,TGTGCCAGCCTTTCGGACAGGTTCTTATCGTCCCAGTACTTC
.,few,TRBV29-1,TRBJ2-2,CSVEAVIGGELFF,TGCAGCGTTGAAGCGGTGATCGGCGGGGAGCTGTTTTTT
TRBD2,.,TRBV6-5,TRBJ2-1,CASSYGLAGGGFEQFF,TGTGCCAGCAGTTATGGACTAGCGGGAGGAGGGTTTGAGCAGTTCTTC
TRBD1,.,TRBV27,TRBJ2-1,CASSLQGAMYNEQFF,TGTGCCAGCAGTTTACAGGGGGCAATGTACAATGAGCAGTTCTTC
TRBD2,.,TRBV7-2,TRBJ2-7,CASSSQRGSYEQYF,TGTGCCAGCAGCTCCCAGCGGGGGTCCTACGAGCAGTACTTC
.,.,TRBV2,TRBJ2-5,CASSEGVKETQYF,TGTGCCAGCAGTGAAGGGGTTAAAGAGACCCAGTACTTC
.,few,TRBV5-1,TRBJ1-2,CASSLATGSANYGYTF,TGCGCCAGCAGCTTGGCTACAGGGTCGGCTAACTATGGCTACACCTTC
TRBD1,few,TRBV28,TRBJ1-6,CASSFHPGQGPSSYNSPLHF,TGTGCCAGCAGTTTTCATCCGGGACAGGGGCCGAGCTCCTATAATTCACCCCTCCACTTT
TRBD1,few,TRBV7-2,TRBJ1-1,CASSFFGTGGGTEAFF,TGTGCCAGCAGCTTTTTCGGGACAGGGGGGGGCACTGAAGCTTTCTTT
.,many,TRBV6-2/TRBV6-3,TRBJ2-5,CASSYSLETQYF,TGTGCCAGCAGTTATTCCTTAGAGACCCAGTACTTC
.,few,TRBV18,TRBJ2-4,CASSPQGPGSGHIQYF,TGTGCCAGCTCACCACAAGGCCCAGGGTCCGGGCACATTCAGTACTTC
TRBD1,few,TRBV18,TRBJ2-3,CASSPQQGGPNTQYF,TGTGCCAGCTCACCACAACAGGGGGGCCCAAATACGCAGTATTTT
.,.,TRBV7-9,TRBJ2-3,CASSVADTQYF,TGTGCCAGCAGCGTAGCGGATACGCAGTATTTT
.,.,TRBV9,TRBJ2-1,CASSVGSGDYNEQFF,TGTGCCAGCAGCGTAGGTAGCGGAGACTACAATGAGCAGTTCTTC
.,.,TRBV20-1,TRBJ1-1,CSARQGRTEAFF,TGCAGTGCTAGACAGGGGAGGACTGAAGCTTTCTTT
TRBD1,few,TRBV9,TRBJ2-7,CASSTLGGSEQYF,TGTGCCAGCAGCACACTAGGGGGCAGCGAGCAGTACTTC
TRBD1,few,TRBV15,TRBJ1-5,CATSRDRGTGYQPQHF,TGTGCCACCAGCAGAGATCGGGGGACAGGGTATCAGCCCCAGCATTTT
.,.,TRBV15,TRBJ1-5,CATSRDRVSQPQHF,TGTGCCACCAGCAGAGATAGGGTTTCGCAGCCCCAGCATTTT
TRBD2,few,TRBV20-1,TRBJ2-3,CSARSNSGRRGDTQYF,TGCAGTGCTAGGAGTAATAGCGGGAGGCGGGGAGATACGCAGTATTTT
.,.,TRBV25-1,TRBJ1-1,CASSLRRSDGGSTEAFF,TGTGCCAGCAGTCTTAGAAGATCGGATGGGGGGAGCACTGAAGCTTTCTTT
TRBD1,few,TRBV5-1,TRBJ1-2,CASRATGGNYGYTF,TGCGCCAGCAGGGCCACAGGGGGCAACTATGGCTACACCTTC
.,.,TRBV6-1,TRBJ1-5,CASSPPGGGGNQPQHF,TGTGCCAGCAGCCCCCCGGGGGGGGGAGGAAATCAGCCCCAGCATTTT
TRBD1,few,TRBV5-1,TRBJ2-5,CASSLQGAAQYF,TGCGCCAGCAGCTTACAGGGGGCGGCCCAGTACTTC
TRBD1,few,TRBV4-1,TRBJ2-2,CASRHTGAGELFF,TGCGCCAGCAGGCATACAGGGGCCGGGGAGCTGTTTTTT
TRBD1,.,TRBV28,TRBJ2-4,CASSPITGGQNIQYF,TGTGCCAGCAGTCCCATAACAGGGGGGCAAAACATTCAGTACTTC
.,.,TRBV7-2,TRBJ2-7,CASSLGSEAYEQYF,TGTGCCAGCAGCTTAGGGAGCGAAGCCTACGAGCAGTACTTC
TRBD2,few,TRBV27,TRBJ2-5,CASRAGNTETQYF,TGTGCCAGCAGAGCGGGGAACACCGAGACCCAGTACTTC
.,.,TRBV7-3,TRBJ2-1,CASSLRGGAVGNEQFF,TGTGCCAGCAGCTTAAGGGGGGGGGCGGTTGGCAATGAGCAGTTCTTC
.,.,TRBV28,TRBJ1-5,CASRPQGANQPQHF,TGTGCCAGCAGACCTCAGGGTGCCAATCAGCCCCAGCATTTT
TRBD2,.,TRBV7-2,TRBJ2-5,CASSSGTRVVGETQYF,TGTGCCAGCAGCTCCGGGACTAGAGTCGTGGGAGAGACCCAGTACTTC
.,.,TRBV10-3,TRBJ2-5,CAISGWVGETQYF,TGTGCCATCAGTGGATGGGTTGGGGAGACCCAGTACTTC
.,few,TRBV5-6,TRBJ2-1,CASSLGPGNEQFF,TGTGCCAGCAGCTTAGGACCGGGGAATGAGCAGTTCTTC